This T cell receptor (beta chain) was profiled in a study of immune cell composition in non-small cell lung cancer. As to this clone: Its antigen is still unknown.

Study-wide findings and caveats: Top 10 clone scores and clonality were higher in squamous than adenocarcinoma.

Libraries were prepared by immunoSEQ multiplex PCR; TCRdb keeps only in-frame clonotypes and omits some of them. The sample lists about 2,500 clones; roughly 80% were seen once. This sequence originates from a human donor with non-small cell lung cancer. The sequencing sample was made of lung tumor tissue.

DNA for the CDR3: TGTGCCAGCAGTTTATTATTGACGGGGACCCAGTACTTC. As protein: CASSLLLTGTQYF. V and J are TRBV27 and TRBJ2-5; D is unresolved. V was trimmed by 1 base and J by 7 bases, leaving 10 bases between them. The germline CDR1 and CDR2 sequences are MNHEY and SMNVEV (reference sequence). This CDR3 comprises 13 residues.